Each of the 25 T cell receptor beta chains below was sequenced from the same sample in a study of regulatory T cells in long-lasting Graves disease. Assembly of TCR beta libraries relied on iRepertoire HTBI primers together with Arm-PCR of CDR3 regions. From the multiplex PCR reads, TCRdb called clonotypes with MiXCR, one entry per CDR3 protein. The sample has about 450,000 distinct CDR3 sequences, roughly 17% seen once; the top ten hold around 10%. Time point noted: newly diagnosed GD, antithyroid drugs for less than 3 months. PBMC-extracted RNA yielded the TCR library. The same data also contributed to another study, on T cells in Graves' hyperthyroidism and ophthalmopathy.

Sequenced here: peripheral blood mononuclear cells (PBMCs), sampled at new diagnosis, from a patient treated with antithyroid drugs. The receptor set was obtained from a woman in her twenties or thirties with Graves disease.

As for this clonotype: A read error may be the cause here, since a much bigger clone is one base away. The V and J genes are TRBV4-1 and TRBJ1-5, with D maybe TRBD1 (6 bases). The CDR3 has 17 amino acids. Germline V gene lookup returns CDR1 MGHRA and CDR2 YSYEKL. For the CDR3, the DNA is TGCGCCAGCAGCCGTATCGGGGGGGGCGGAGGCAATGAGCCCCAGCATTTT. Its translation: CASSRIGGGGGNEPQHF.

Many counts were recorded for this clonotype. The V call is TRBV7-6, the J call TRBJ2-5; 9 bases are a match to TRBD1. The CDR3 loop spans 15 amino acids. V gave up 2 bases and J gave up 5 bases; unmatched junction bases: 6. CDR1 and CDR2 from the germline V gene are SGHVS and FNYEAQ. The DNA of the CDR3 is TGTGCCAGCAGCTTAATTCCGGGACAGGGCGAGACCCAGTACTTC. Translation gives CASSLIPGQGETQYF.

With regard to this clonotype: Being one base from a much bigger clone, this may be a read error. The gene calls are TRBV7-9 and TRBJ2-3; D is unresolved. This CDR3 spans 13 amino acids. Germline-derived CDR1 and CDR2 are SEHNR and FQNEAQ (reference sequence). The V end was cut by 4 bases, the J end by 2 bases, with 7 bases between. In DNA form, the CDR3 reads TGTGCCAGCAGCTCCCCCCCCACAGATACGCAGTATTTT. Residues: CASSSPPTDTQYF.

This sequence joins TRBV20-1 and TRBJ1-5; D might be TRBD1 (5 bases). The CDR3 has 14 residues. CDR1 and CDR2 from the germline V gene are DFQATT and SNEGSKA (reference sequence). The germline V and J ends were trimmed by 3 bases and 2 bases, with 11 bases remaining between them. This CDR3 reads CSARRGMGNQPQHF. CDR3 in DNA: TGCAGTGCTAGGAGGGGAATGGGCAATCAGCCCCAGCATTTT.

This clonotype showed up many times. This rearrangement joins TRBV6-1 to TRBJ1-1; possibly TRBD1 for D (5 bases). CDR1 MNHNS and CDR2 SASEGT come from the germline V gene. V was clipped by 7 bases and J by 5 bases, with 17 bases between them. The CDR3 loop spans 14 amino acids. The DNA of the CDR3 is TGTGCCAGCACCACGCGCCAGGGTGGGACTGAAGCTTTCTTT. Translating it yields CASTTRQGGTEAFF.

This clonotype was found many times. The CDR3 protein is CASSVEGAWTEAFF. The CDR3 bases are TGCGCCAGCAGTGTTGAGGGGGCGTGGACTGAAGCTTTCTTT. The rearrangement joins TRBV10-2 to TRBJ1-1; 7 positions agree with TRBD1. There are 14 residues in the CDR3. Germline CDR1 WSHSY, CDR2 SAAADI. V dropped 4 bases and J dropped 5; count of bases not matched to a gene: 7.

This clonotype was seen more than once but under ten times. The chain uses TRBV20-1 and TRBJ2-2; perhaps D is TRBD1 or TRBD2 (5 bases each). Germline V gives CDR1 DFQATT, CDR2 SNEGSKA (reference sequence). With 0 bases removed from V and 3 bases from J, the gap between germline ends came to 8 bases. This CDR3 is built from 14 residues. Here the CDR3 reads CSAREGRDTGELFF. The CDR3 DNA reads TGCAGTGCTAGAGAGGGGCGGGACACCGGGGAGCTGTTTTTT.

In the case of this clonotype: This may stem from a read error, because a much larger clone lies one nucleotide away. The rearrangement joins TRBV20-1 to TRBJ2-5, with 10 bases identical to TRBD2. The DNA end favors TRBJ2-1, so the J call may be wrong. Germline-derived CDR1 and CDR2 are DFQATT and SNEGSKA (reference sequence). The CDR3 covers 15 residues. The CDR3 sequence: CSARDARASGSEQFF. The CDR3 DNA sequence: TGCAGTGCTAGAGATGCTCGGGCTAGCGGGAGTGAGCAGTTCTTC.

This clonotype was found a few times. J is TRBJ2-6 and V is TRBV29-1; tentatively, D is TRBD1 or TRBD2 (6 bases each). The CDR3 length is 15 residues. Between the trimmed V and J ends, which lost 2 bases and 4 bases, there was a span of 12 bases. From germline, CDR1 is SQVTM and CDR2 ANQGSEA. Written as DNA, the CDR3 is TGCAGCGTTGAAATTACGGGGGCCGGGGCCAACGTCCTGACTTTC. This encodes CSVEITGAGANVLTF.

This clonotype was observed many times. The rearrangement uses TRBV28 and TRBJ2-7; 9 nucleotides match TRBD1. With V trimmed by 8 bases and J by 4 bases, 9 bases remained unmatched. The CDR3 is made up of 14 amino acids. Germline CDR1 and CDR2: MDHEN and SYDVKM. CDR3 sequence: CASGATGGGYEQYF. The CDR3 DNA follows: TGTGCCAGCGGCGCCACAGGGGGCGGGTACGAGCAGTACTTC.

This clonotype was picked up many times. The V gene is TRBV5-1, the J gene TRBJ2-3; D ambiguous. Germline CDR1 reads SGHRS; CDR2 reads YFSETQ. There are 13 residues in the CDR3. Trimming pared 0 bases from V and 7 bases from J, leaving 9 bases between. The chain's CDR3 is CASSLDFINTQYF. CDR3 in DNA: TGCGCCAGCAGCTTGGACTTTATAAATACGCAGTATTTT. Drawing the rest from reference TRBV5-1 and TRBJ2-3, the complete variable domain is KAGVTQTPRYLIKTRGQQVTLSCSPISGHRSVSWYQQTPGQGLQFLFEYFSETQRNKGNFPGRFSGRQFSNSRSEMNVSTLELGDSALYLCASSLDFINTQYFGPGTRLTVL.

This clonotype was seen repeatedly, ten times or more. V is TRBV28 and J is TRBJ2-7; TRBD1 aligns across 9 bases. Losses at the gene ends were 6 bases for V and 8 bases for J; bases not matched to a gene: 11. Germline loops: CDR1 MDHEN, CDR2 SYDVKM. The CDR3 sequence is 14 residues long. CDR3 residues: CASSFRDRVKKQYF. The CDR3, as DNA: TGTGCCAGCAGCTTTCGGGACAGGGTTAAAAAGCAGTACTTC.

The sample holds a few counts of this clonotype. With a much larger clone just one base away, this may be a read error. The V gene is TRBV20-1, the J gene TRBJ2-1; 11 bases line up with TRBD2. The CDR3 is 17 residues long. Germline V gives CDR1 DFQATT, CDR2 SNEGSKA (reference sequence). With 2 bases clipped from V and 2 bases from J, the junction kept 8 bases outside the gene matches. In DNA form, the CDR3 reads TGCAGTGCTAGATCTCGACTAGCGGGGAGCCCCTACAATGAGCAGTTCTTC. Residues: CSARSRLAGSPYNEQFF.

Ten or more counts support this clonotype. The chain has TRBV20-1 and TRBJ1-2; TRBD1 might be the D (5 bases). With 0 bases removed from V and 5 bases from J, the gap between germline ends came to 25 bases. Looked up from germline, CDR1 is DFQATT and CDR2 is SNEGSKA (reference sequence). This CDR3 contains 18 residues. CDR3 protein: CSARDRLRAGGGGYGYTF. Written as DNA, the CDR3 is TGCAGTGCTAGAGATCGTCTCAGGGCAGGCGGGGGAGGGTATGGCTACACCTTC.

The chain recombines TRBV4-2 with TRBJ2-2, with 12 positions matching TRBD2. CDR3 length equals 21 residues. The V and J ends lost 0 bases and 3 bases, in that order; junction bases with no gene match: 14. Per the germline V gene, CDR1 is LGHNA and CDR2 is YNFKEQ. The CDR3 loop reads CASSQDGSSGRAGGDTGELFF. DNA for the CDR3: TGTGCCAGCAGCCAAGATGGGTCTAGCGGGAGGGCCGGCGGGGACACCGGGGAGCTGTTTTTT.

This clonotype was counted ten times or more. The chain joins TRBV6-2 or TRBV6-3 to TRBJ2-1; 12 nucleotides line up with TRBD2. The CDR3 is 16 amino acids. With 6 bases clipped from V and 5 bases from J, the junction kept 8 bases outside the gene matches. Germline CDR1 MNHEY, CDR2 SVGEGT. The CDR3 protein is CASSREGLAGDNEQFF. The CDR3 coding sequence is TGTGCCAGCAGCCGGGAGGGACTAGCGGGTGACAATGAGCAGTTCTTC.

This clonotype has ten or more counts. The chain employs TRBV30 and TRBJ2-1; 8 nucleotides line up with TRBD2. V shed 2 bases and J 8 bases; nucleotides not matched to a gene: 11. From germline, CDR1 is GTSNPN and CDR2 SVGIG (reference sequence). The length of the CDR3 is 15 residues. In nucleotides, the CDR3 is TGTGCCTGGAGTACGAAGCGGGGGATGGTCTATGAGCAGTTCTTC. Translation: CAWSTKRGMVYEQFF.

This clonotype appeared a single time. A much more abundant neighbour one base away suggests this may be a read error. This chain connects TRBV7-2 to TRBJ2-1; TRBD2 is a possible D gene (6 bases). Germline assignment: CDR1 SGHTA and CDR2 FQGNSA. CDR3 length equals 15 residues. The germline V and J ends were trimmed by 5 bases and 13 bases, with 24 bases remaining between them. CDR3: CASSRALGLQETQFF. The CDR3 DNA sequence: TGTGCCAGCAGCCGTGCTTTGGGACTGCAAGAGACCCAGTTCTTC. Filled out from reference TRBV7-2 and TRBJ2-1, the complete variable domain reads GAGVSQSPSNKVTEKGKDVELRCDPISGHTALYWYRQSLGQGLEFLIYFQGNSAPDKSGLPSDRFSAERTGGSVSTLTIQRTQQEDSAVYLCASSRALGLQETQFFGPGTRLTVL.

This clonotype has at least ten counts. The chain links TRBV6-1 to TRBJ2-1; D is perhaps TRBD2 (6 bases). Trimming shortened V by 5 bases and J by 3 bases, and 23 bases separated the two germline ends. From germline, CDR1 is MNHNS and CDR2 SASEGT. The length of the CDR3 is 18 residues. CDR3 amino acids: CASSKTLLNGGYYNEQFF. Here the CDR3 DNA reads TGTGCCAGCAGTAAAACCTTACTTAATGGGGGGTACTACAATGAGCAGTTCTTC.

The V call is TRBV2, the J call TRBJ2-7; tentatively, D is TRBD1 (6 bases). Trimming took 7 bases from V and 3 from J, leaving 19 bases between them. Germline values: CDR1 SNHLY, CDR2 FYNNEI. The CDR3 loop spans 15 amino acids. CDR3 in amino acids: CASTEGVQVLYEQYF. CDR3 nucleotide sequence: TGTGCCAGCACCGAGGGGGTACAGGTGCTCTACGAGCAGTACTTC.

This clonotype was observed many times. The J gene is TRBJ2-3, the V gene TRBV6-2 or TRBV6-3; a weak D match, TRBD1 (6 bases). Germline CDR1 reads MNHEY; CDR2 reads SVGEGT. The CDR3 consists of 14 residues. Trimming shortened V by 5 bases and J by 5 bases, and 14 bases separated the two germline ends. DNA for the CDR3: TGTGCCAGCAGTCAAAGGGGGAGCGAAGATACGCAGTATTTT. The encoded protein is CASSQRGSEDTQYF.

CDR3 bases: TGTGCCAGCAGAAGTTGGACAGCGACCGGGGAGCTGTTTTTT. This codes for CASRSWTATGELFF. J is TRBJ2-2 and V is TRBV5-4, with a tentative D call TRBD1 (6 bases). CDR1 and CDR2 (germline): SGHNT, YYREEE (reference sequence). The ends were cut back, 5 bases at V and 5 bases at J, with 13 bases in the middle. The CDR3 spans 14 residues.

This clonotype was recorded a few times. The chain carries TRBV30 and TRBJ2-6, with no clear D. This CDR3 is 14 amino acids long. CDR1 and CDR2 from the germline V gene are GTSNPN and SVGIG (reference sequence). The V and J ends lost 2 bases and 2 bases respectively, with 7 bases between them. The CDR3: CAWSIGAGANVLTF. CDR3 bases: TGTGCCTGGAGTATCGGCGCTGGGGCCAACGTCCTGACTTTC.

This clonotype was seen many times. CDR3 sequence (DNA): TGCAGTGCCGCCCCAAACGGGAACACCGGGGAGCTGTTTTTT. It is translated as CSAAPNGNTGELFF. This rearrangement joins TRBV20-1 to TRBJ2-2; unclear D gene. The CDR3 totals 14 residues. The germline V and J ends were trimmed by 6 bases and 1 base, with 12 bases remaining between them. From germline, CDR1 is DFQATT and CDR2 SNEGSKA (reference sequence).

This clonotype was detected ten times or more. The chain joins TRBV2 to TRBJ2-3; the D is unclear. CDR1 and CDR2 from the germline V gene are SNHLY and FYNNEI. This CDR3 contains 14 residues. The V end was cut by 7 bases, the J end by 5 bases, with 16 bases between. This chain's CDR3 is CASIRKLRVDTQYF. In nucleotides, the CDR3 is TGTGCCAGCATTAGGAAGCTTAGGGTAGATACGCAGTATTTT.